The source of this T cell receptor beta chain is a study of blood T cell repertoires in COVID-19. Study summary: PBMCs, B-cell-depleted T cells, or T cells provided the cDNA or gDNA that made up the material.

Under the authors' procedure: It was from reference gene primer amplification that nucleated cell counts were estimated. The data were produced by immunoSEQ multiplex PCR, yet TCRdb's version contains in-frame clones alone and is incomplete. The V and J calls and clone size are taken from that table; D and trimming were inferred from the DNA. The table shows about 350,000 clones, with around 87% occurring only once. V lost 1 base and J lost 10, with 9 bases in between. From germline, CDR1 is SGDLS and CDR2 YYNGEE. The CDR3 runs to 11 residues. The V gene is TRBV9, the J gene TRBJ2-7; no clear D. This TCR derives from a woman aged 45-65 years with COVID-19, enrolled during active disease. Material: peripheral blood. The CDR3 DNA sequence: TGTGCCAGCAGCGTATCTAGATTTCAGTACTTC. Its protein product is CASSVSRFQYF.